Reported below is one T cell receptor beta chain. CDR3 size: 16 residues. J lost 5 bases, V lost 6 bases, and 12 bases had no gene match. Per germline, CDR1 LNHDA and CDR2 SQIVND (reference sequence). This sample is drawn from a study of T cell responses to AZD1222 COVID-19 vaccine. Sequencing used immunoSEQ multiplex PCR; TCRdb keeps in-frame clones, though not all of them. The sample yields fewer than 150,000 clones, 75% to 90% seen once. V usage is TRBV19 and J usage is TRBJ2-5; 10 positions agree with TRBD2. Specimen: peripheral blood, collected on day 0 of AZD1222 vaccination. The receptor comes from an adult in good health. The CDR3 is CASSPPERGGEETQYF. The CDR3, as DNA: TGTGCCAGTAGCCCACCTGAGCGGGGGGGCGAGGAGACCCAGTACTTC.